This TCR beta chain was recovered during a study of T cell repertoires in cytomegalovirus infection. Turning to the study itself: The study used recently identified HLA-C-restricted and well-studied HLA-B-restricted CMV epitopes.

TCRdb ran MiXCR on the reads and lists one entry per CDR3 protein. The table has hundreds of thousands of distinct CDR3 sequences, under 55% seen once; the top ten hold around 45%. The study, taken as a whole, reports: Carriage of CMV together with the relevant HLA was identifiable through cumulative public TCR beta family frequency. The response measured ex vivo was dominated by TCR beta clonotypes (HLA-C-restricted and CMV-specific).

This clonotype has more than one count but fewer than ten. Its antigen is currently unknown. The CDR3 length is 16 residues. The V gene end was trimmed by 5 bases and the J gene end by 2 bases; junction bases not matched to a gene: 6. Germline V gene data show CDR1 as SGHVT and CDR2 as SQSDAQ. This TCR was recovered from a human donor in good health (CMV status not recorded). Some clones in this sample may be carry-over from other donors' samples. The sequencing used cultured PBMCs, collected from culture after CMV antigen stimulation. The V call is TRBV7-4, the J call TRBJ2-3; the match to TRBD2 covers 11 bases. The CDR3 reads CASSPGTSGFTDTQYF. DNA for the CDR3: TGTGCCAGCAGCCCCGGGACTAGCGGATTCACAGATACGCAGTATTTT.